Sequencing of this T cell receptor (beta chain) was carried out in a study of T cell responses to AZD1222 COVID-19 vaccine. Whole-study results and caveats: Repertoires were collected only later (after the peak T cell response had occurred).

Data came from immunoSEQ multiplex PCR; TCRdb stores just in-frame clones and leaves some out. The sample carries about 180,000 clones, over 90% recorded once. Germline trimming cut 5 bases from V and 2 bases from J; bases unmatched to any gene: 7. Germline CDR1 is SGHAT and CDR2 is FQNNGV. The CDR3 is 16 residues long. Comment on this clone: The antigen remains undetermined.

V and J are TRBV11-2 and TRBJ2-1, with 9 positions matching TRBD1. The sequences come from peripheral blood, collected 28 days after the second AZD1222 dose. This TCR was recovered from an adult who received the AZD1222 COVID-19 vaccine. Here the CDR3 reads CASSPHGTGTYNEQFF. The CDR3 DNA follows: TGTGCCAGCAGCCCACACGGGACAGGGACCTACAATGAGCAGTTCTTC.